Shown below are 21 T cell receptor beta chains from a single sample sequenced in a study of blood T cell repertoires in COVID-19. Profiling relied on immunoSEQ multiplex PCR, and the TCRdb table lists in-frame clones only, not all of them. This sample yields 100,000 to 120,000 clones, of which under 75% are seen a single time; about 8.3% belongs to the top ten. The source material was peripheral blood. Every receptor here comes from a woman in her sixties with acute or convalescent COVID-19.

This clone was detected once. The chain uses TRBV7-9 and TRBJ2-3, with D uncertain. Trimming shortened V by 5 bases and J by 6 bases, and 9 bases separated the two germline ends. The CDR3 is 12 amino acids. Germline lookup yields CDR1 SEHNR and CDR2 FQNEAQ (reference sequence). The CDR3: CASSPIADTQYF. CDR3 in DNA: TGTGCCAGCAGCCCCATTGCGGATACGCAGTATTTT.

The chain couples TRBV30 to TRBJ2-4; the D is unclear. V was shortened by 5 bases and J by 0 bases, with 8 bases between the two germline ends. Germline loops: CDR1 GTSNPN, CDR2 SVGIG (reference sequence). The length of the CDR3 is 13 residues. CDR3: CAWDDKAKNIQYF. In DNA, the CDR3 is TGTGCCTGGGATGACAAAGCCAAAAACATTCAGTACTTC. The variable domain in full, completed from reference TRBV30 and TRBJ2-4, reads SQTIHQWPATLVQPVGSPLSLECTVEGTSNPNLYWYRQAAGRGLQLLFYSVGIGQISSEVPQNLSASRPQDRQFILSSKKLLLSDSGFYLCAWDDKAKNIQYFGAGTRLSVL.

The CDR3 DNA reads as TGTGCCAGCAGCCAAGCCCTACTAGCGGGGGGTCTACAGAACACCGGGGAGCTGTTTTTT. It yields the protein CASSQALLAGGLQNTGELFF. The V call is TRBV3-1 (or the pseudogene TRBV3-2), the J call TRBJ2-2; 12 nucleotides line up with TRBD2. The germline V gene has CDR1 LGHDT and CDR2 YNNKEL (reference sequence). The CDR3 covers 20 residues. V was clipped by 1 base and J by 1 base; unmatched bases: 10.

The rearrangement uses TRBV9 and TRBJ1-1; TRBD1 aligns across 9 bases. With 0 bases clipped from V and 5 bases from J, the junction kept 5 bases outside the gene matches. CDR3 length: 15 residues. CDR1 and CDR2 from the germline V gene are SGDLS and YYNGEE. Here the CDR3 reads CASSVGTGVETEAFF. Written as DNA, the CDR3 is TGTGCCAGCAGCGTAGGGACAGGGGTCGAAACTGAAGCTTTCTTT.

The chain's CDR3 is CASSPPAGGGSTDTQYF. CDR3 bases: TGTGCCAGCTCACCACCCGCCGGGGGGGGAAGCACAGATACGCAGTATTTT. This sequence joins TRBV18 and TRBJ2-3, with 8 positions matching TRBD2. With V trimmed by 0 bases and J by 0 bases, 5 bases remained unmatched. From germline, CDR1 is KGHSH and CDR2 LQKENI. The CDR3 runs 17 residues.

This clone was detected once. V and J are TRBV20-1 and TRBJ1-2; D is uncertain. The V gene lost 0 bases and the J gene lost 8 bases, with 4 bases spanning the gap. The germline CDR1 and CDR2 sequences are DFQATT and SNEGSKA (reference sequence). The CDR3 is 10 amino acids. The CDR3 is CSARDSGYTF. For the CDR3, the DNA is TGCAGTGCTAGAGATAGCGGCTACACCTTC.

The CDR3 bases are TGTGCCAGCAGCCCACAACATTGGACAGGGAGCTATGGCTACACCTTC. Amino acid sequence: CASSPQHWTGSYGYTF. This chain connects TRBV27 to TRBJ1-2, with TRBD1 matching over 8 bases. This CDR3 is built from 16 residues. Germline V CDR1 and CDR2: MNHEY, SMNVEV (reference sequence). After removal of 6 bases from V and 4 bases from J, the junction contained 13 bases not matched to a gene.

This clone has just one count. The chain employs TRBV28 and TRBJ2-1; TRBD1 is a possible D gene (5 bases). Trimming left V 4 bases short and J 0 bases short, with 13 bases between. Germline CDR1 reads MDHEN; CDR2 reads SYDVKM. This CDR3 comprises 16 residues. The CDR3 nucleotides read TGTGCCAGCAGTTCGGCAGGGTCGTTCTCCTACAATGAGCAGTTCTTC. It translates to CASSSAGSFSYNEQFF.

The V call is TRBV10-3, the J call TRBJ1-2, with 7 bases lining up with TRBD1. CDR1 ENHRY and CDR2 SYGVKD come from the germline V gene. The CDR3 is 14 amino acids. J was trimmed by 5 bases and V by 10 bases; bases with no gene match: 13. In DNA form, the CDR3 reads TGTGCCACGCTCGCCCCGGGACAGACATATGGCTACACCTTC. It is translated as CATLAPGQTYGYTF.

This rearrangement joins TRBV5-6 to TRBJ1-2; TRBD1 aligns across 11 bases. The germline V gene has CDR1 SGHDT and CDR2 YYEEEE. The CDR3 contains 15 residues. After removal of 4 bases from V and 1 base from J, the junction contained 3 bases not matched to a gene. The CDR3 nucleotides are TGTGCCAGCAGCGGGACAGGGGGTCGTAACTATGGCTACACCTTC. The encoded protein is CASSGTGGRNYGYTF.

The chain couples TRBV3-1 (or the pseudogene TRBV3-2) to TRBJ1-3; D call uncertain. The germline V gene encodes CDR1 LGHDT and CDR2 YNNKEL (reference sequence). The ends were cut back, 1 base at V and 3 bases at J, with 10 bases in the middle. The CDR3 sequence is 15 residues long. The chain's CDR3 is CASSQVRSFGNTIYF. The CDR3 DNA reads as TGTGCCAGCAGCCAAGTGCGGAGTTTTGGAAACACCATATATTTT.

The chain combines TRBV12-3 or TRBV12-4 with TRBJ1-1; D is uncertain. The V end was cut by 3 bases, the J end by 9 bases, with 14 bases between. The CDR3 sequence is 13 residues long. CDR3 protein: CASSLATPGKAFF. Here the CDR3 DNA reads TGTGCCAGCAGTTTGGCCACGCCCGGGAAAGCTTTCTTT.

This chain uses TRBV21-1 with TRBJ2-1; the D call of TRBD2 is as the table states it, not checked on the DNA. TRBV21-1 is a pseudogene segment. This CDR3 comprises 16 residues. The CDR3 spells CASSKGDGGPYNEQFF. The CDR3 bases are TGTGCCAGCAGCAAAGGGGACGGGGGGCCCTACAATGAGCAGTTCTTC.

CDR3 region: CATSRVSRGEASNQPQHF. The CDR3 coding sequence is TGTGCCACCAGCAGAGTTTCCAGGGGGGAGGCGAGCAATCAGCCCCAGCATTTT. J is TRBJ1-5 and V is TRBV15; 7 bases match TRBD1. The ends lost 1 base at V and 1 base at J; junction bases unmatched: 10. This CDR3 contains 18 residues. Germline V lookup: CDR1 LNHNV, CDR2 YYDKDF (reference sequence).

This clone has only a few counts. The chain links TRBV4-1 to TRBJ1-2; 7 bases line up with TRBD1. Germline trimming cut 0 bases from V and 8 bases from J; bases unmatched to any gene: 6. CDR1 MGHRA and CDR2 YSYEKL come from the germline V gene. CDR3 size: 14 residues. The CDR3 nucleotides read TGCGCCAGCAGCCAAGATAAGGGGGCCGGGGGCTACACCTTC. This gives the protein CASSQDKGAGGYTF.

The chain links TRBV5-4 to TRBJ1-2, with D tentatively TRBD1 (6 bases). Germline V gene lookup returns CDR1 SGHNT and CDR2 YYREEE (reference sequence). There are 15 residues in the CDR3. V was pared by 0 bases and J by 4 bases, with 13 bases between. The CDR3 sequence: CASSLEGVLGYGYTF. In DNA, the CDR3 is TGTGCCAGCAGCTTGGAGGGGGTATTAGGCTATGGCTACACCTTC.

V gene TRBV29-1 combines with J gene TRBJ1-2; tentative D call: TRBD1 (6 bases). Germline lookup yields CDR1 SQVTM and CDR2 ANQGSEA. The length of the CDR3 is 12 residues. Trimming shortened V by 4 bases and J by 3 bases, and 9 bases separated the two germline ends. Here the CDR3 reads CSVGAGDYGYTF. In nucleotides, the CDR3 is TGCAGCGTTGGGGCAGGGGACTATGGCTACACCTTC.

The chain couples TRBV7-9 to TRBJ1-1; D is undetermined. The CDR3 extends over 13 amino acids. The germline V gene has CDR1 SEHNR and CDR2 FQNEAQ (reference sequence). The germline V and J ends were trimmed by 1 base and 14 bases, with 17 bases remaining between them. The CDR3 loop is CASSLDPFSSAFF. CDR3 nucleotide sequence: TGTGCCAGCAGCTTAGACCCATTTAGCTCTGCCTTCTTT.

The chain joins TRBV11-2 to TRBJ2-3; 8 bases are shared with TRBD1. The germline V gene encodes CDR1 SGHAT and CDR2 FQNNGV. This CDR3 region has 15 residues. V shed 5 bases, J shed 0 bases, and the junction held 4 bases outside the gene matches. In DNA, the CDR3 is TGTGCCAGCAGCCCCTGGACAGGGAGCACAGATACGCAGTATTTT. Its translation is CASSPWTGSTDTQYF.

This rearrangement joins TRBV6-5 to TRBJ2-7; 9 bases line up with TRBD1. The V gene end was trimmed by 5 bases and the J gene end by 2 bases; junction bases not matched to a gene: 4. Looked up from germline, CDR1 is MNHEY and CDR2 is SVGAGI. CDR3 length equals 14 residues. The DNA of the CDR3 is TGTGCCAGCAGTCACGGACAGGGGACCTACGAGCAGTACTTC. Translating it yields CASSHGQGTYEQYF.

The chain recombines TRBV27 with TRBJ2-7, with 11 bases lining up with TRBD1. From germline, CDR1 is MNHEY and CDR2 SMNVEV (reference sequence). J lost 3 bases, V lost 5 bases, and 12 bases had no gene match. CDR3 length: 17 residues. In DNA form, the CDR3 reads TGTGCCAGCAGTCCATCTGGGACAGGGGGGGGCTTCTACGAGCAGTACTTC. This sequence encodes CASSPSGTGGGFYEQYF.